This T cell receptor beta chain stems from a study of blood T cell repertoires in COVID-19. For the study at large: T cells, B-cell-depleted T cells, or PBMCs provided the cDNA or gDNA that served as material.

The CDR3 runs 14 residues. Trimming removed 0 bases at V and 10 bases at J, with 15 bases between. From germline, CDR1 is LNHNV and CDR2 YYDKDF (reference sequence). The table came from immunoSEQ multiplex PCR; TCRdb's copy has only in-frame clones and leaves some out. This sample has 130,000 or so clones, with around 80% found just once. This chain connects TRBV15 to TRBJ1-1; D gene uncertain. This receptor was taken from a human donor in a cohort sampled during active COVID-19. Sequencing used peripheral blood. The CDR3 here is CATSRDSGGSIAFF. The CDR3 DNA is TGTGCCACCAGCAGAGATTCGGGAGGGAGTATAGCTTTCTTT.